Each of the 24 T cell receptor beta chains below was sequenced from the same sample in a study of blood T cell repertoires in COVID-19. Sequencing used immunoSEQ multiplex PCR; TCRdb keeps in-frame clones, though not all of them. The sample holds more than 60,000 clones, 84% seen once. Source material: peripheral blood. All receptors derive from a man aged 50 to 59 with acute or convalescent COVID-19.

The chain employs TRBV28 and TRBJ2-1; 11 nucleotides line up with TRBD2. Germline V gene lookup returns CDR1 MDHEN and CDR2 SYDVKM. The length of the CDR3 is 17 residues. The V gene end was trimmed by 5 bases and the J gene end by 2 bases; junction bases not matched to a gene: 8. The CDR3 protein is CASSQPGLAATYNEQFF. The CDR3 DNA follows: TGTGCCAGCAGTCAACCGGGACTAGCGGCCACCTACAATGAGCAGTTCTTC.

V usage is TRBV4-1 and J usage is TRBJ1-1, with TRBD1 as a possible D gene (5 bases). Germline CDR1 is MGHRA and CDR2 is YSYEKL. The CDR3 length is 13 residues. V lost 5 bases, J lost 3 bases, and 10 bases lay in between. The CDR3 spells CASSASGYTEAFF. The CDR3 bases are TGCGCCAGCAGCGCCTCAGGGTACACTGAAGCTTTCTTT.

This chain links TRBV27 with TRBJ2-1; D gene ambiguous. Germline V lookup: CDR1 MNHEY, CDR2 SMNVEV (reference sequence). V was trimmed by 3 bases and J by 8 bases, leaving 5 bases between them. This CDR3 is built from 11 residues. The CDR3 spells CASSLFDEQFF. CDR3 coding DNA: TGTGCCAGCAGTTTGTTCGATGAGCAGTTCTTC.

The chain employs TRBV7-9 and TRBJ1-2; no clear D gene. This CDR3 has 16 amino acids. Germline CDR1 reads SEHNR; CDR2 reads FQNEAQ (reference sequence). V lost 5 bases, J lost 2 bases, and 18 bases lay in between. In DNA, the CDR3 is TGTGCCAGCAGCCCCCTCGGTAGGGAGAACAACTATGGCTACACCTTC. Translated: CASSPLGRENNYGYTF.

This chain connects TRBV24-1 to TRBJ2-1; TRBD2 matches at 12 bases. The CDR3 is made up of 16 amino acids. Germline loops: CDR1 KGHDR, CDR2 SFDVKD. The J segment lost 6 bases and the V segment lost 4 bases, leaving 6 bases of the junction unmatched. CDR3 in amino acids: CATSDRTSGNSNEQFF. CDR3 nucleotide sequence: TGTGCCACCAGTGACCGGACTAGCGGGAACAGCAATGAGCAGTTCTTC.

This clone was seen once. J is TRBJ2-1 and V is TRBV15; 7 bases match TRBD2. This CDR3 is built from 13 residues. Trimming took 0 bases from V and 15 from J; bases not matched to a gene: 8. Germline CDR1 LNHNV, CDR2 YYDKDF (reference sequence). DNA for the CDR3: TGTGCCACCAGCAGAGATCTTGGGCGGGAGATGTTCTTC. Amino acids: CATSRDLGREMFF.

The chain links TRBV7-2 to TRBJ2-1; the D gene is possibly TRBD2 (7 bases). CDR3 length: 13 residues. Germline loops: CDR1 SGHTA, CDR2 FQGNSA. The ends were cut back, 5 bases at V and 13 bases at J, with 18 bases in the middle. For the CDR3, the DNA is TGTGCCAGCAGCCCGATCGGGGGGCGCGGTCAGTTCTTC. Its protein product is CASSPIGGRGQFF. Looking up the rest from reference TRBV7-2 and TRBJ2-1 gives the full variable domain: GAGVSQSPSNKVTEKGKDVELRCDPISGHTALYWYRQSLGQGLEFLIYFQGNSAPDKSGLPSDRFSAERTGGSVSTLTIQRTQQEDSAVYLCASSPIGGRGQFFGPGTRLTVL.

V usage is TRBV28 and J usage is TRBJ1-2, with D tentatively TRBD1 (5 bases). Germline CDR1 and CDR2: MDHEN and SYDVKM. V was trimmed by 6 bases and J by 5 bases, leaving 7 bases between them. The CDR3 is 11 amino acids. The CDR3 bases are TGTGCCAGCAGATCAGGGTATGGCTACACCTTC. Translation gives CASRSGYGYTF.

V and J are TRBV7-2 and TRBJ2-2, with 7 bases lining up with TRBD2. CDR1 and CDR2 from the germline V gene are SGHTA and FQGNSA. The length of the CDR3 is 16 residues. With V trimmed by 5 bases and J by 2 bases, 8 bases remained unmatched. CDR3 nucleotide sequence: TGTGCCAGCAGCGCCGTCGGGGGGTTTAACACCGGGGAGCTGTTTTTT. This gives the protein CASSAVGGFNTGELFF.

This chain joins TRBV7-2 and TRBJ2-3; 12 bases map to TRBD2. CDR1 is SGHTA, CDR2 FQGNSA, per germline. The CDR3 covers 17 residues. The V gene end was trimmed by 4 bases and the J gene end by 4 bases; junction bases not matched to a gene: 9. The CDR3 region has the DNA TGTGCCAGCAGCTCCCTGACTAGCGGGAGCAGGGCAGATACGCAGTATTTT. Residues: CASSSLTSGSRADTQYF.

CDR3 sequence reads: CATSDPVSTGRNQPQHF. The CDR3 DNA follows: TGTGCCACCAGTGATCCGGTTAGCACAGGTAGGAATCAGCCCCAGCATTTT. The V call is TRBV24-1, the J call TRBJ1-5; D possibly corresponds to TRBD1 (5 bases). CDR1 and CDR2 from the germline V gene are KGHDR and SFDVKD. The CDR3 contains 17 residues. Trimming removed 3 bases at V and 4 bases at J, with 18 bases between.

The rearrangement links TRBV5-5 to TRBJ1-3; D gene ambiguous. Trimming pared 4 bases from V and 3 bases from J, leaving 14 bases between. The CDR3 contains 15 residues. Germline V gene data show CDR1 as SGHKS and CDR2 as YYEKEE (reference sequence). The CDR3 sequence is CASSQRTEYGNTIYF. CDR3 DNA sequence: TGTGCCAGCAGCCAACGGACTGAGTATGGAAACACCATATATTTT.

The chain has TRBV19 and TRBJ2-1, with a weak D call TRBD2 (5 bases). Germline V gives CDR1 LNHDA, CDR2 SQIVND (reference sequence). This CDR3 is 20 amino acids long. V lost 4 bases to trimming and J lost 1 base, with 26 bases between them. The DNA for the CDR3 is TGTGCCAGTAGTACTTTCCCTGGTCGGGGTGTAGGACGGTCCTACAATGAGCAGTTCTTC. It is translated as CASSTFPGRGVGRSYNEQFF.

Here the CDR3 DNA reads TGTGCCAGCAGCTCACATCGGGGAGACAGGGCCTATAATGAAAAACTGTTTTTT. This gives the protein CASSSHRGDRAYNEKLFF. The genes are TRBV7-2 and TRBJ1-4, with 7 nucleotides matching TRBD1. Germline loops: CDR1 SGHTA, CDR2 FQGNSA. V trimming: 4 bases; J trimming: 4 bases; junction bases outside the gene matches: 15. The CDR3 runs 18 residues.

The V call is TRBV6-6, the J call TRBJ2-5; TRBD1 matches 9 bases. V lost 10 bases and J lost 5; bases outside the gene matches: 8. CDR1 MNHNY and CDR2 SVGAGI come from the germline V gene (reference sequence). The CDR3 is made up of 13 amino acids. The CDR3 protein is CATLGQGRETQYF. The CDR3 bases are TGTGCCACCCTGGGACAGGGACGGGAGACCCAGTACTTC.

This rearrangement joins TRBV9 to TRBJ2-5; 8 bases agree with TRBD2. V lost 0 bases and J lost 5; bases outside the gene matches: 3. The germline V gene encodes CDR1 SGDLS and CDR2 YYNGEE. This CDR3 spans 14 amino acids. CDR3: CASSVDSGVETQYF. Here the CDR3 DNA reads TGTGCCAGCAGCGTAGATAGCGGGGTTGAGACCCAGTACTTC.

The chain recombines TRBV7-2 with TRBJ1-2; no reliable D call. Per germline, CDR1 SGHTA and CDR2 FQGNSA. Trimming stripped 1 base from V and 0 bases from J, with 9 bases between. The CDR3 is made up of 15 amino acids. The CDR3 region has the DNA TGTGCCAGCAGCTTAGTCGGTACGTCTAACTATGGCTACACCTTC. It is translated as CASSLVGTSNYGYTF.

The sample holds one count of this clone. The V call is TRBV3-1 (or the pseudogene TRBV3-2), the J call TRBJ2-7; D is perhaps TRBD1 (5 bases). Trimming took off 3 bases at V and 6 bases at J, with 9 bases between the two ends. The CDR3 has 12 amino acids. Germline lookup yields CDR1 LGHDT and CDR2 YNNKEL (reference sequence). The CDR3 nucleotides are TGTGCCAGCAGCCAGTCCAGGGTCGAGCAGTACTTC. It specifies CASSQSRVEQYF.

The rearrangement links TRBV28 to TRBJ2-3, with TRBD1 identical over 8 bases. The CDR3 sequence is 15 residues long. The junction had 8 bases not matched to a gene; V was cut back by 6 bases and J by 3 bases. Germline assignment: CDR1 MDHEN and CDR2 SYDVKM. The CDR3 protein is CASRGQGARTDTQYF. For the CDR3, the DNA is TGTGCCAGCAGGGGCCAGGGGGCGAGGACAGATACGCAGTATTTT. The full variable domain, completed using reference TRBV28 and TRBJ2-3, is DVKVTQSSRYLVKRTGEKVFLECVQDMDHENMFWYRQDPGLGLRLIYFSYDVKMKEKGDIPEGYSVSREKKERFSLILESASTNQTSMYLCASRGQGARTDTQYFGPGTRLTVL.

The genes are TRBV5-1 and TRBJ1-1; 10 bases map to TRBD1. The CDR3 totals 13 residues. Germline V gene lookup returns CDR1 SGHRS and CDR2 YFSETQ. After removal of 4 bases from V and 11 bases from J, the junction contained 8 bases not matched to a gene. The CDR3 nucleotides read TGCGCCAGCAGCGGCGACAGGGGGCGCGGGGCTTTCTTT. It codes for CASSGDRGRGAFF.

The J gene is TRBJ2-5, the V gene TRBV19, with D hard to call. V was cut by 3 bases and J by 6 bases, with 14 bases left in between. This CDR3 comprises 14 residues. Germline CDR1 and CDR2: LNHDA and SQIVND (reference sequence). The CDR3 region is CASSIAQSIKTQYF. CDR3 in DNA: TGTGCCAGTAGTATTGCACAGTCCATTAAGACCCAGTACTTC.

CDR3 region: CASNRNTGELFF. The CDR3 nucleotides are TGTGCCAGCAATAGGAACACCGGGGAGCTGTTTTTT. V gene TRBV2 combines with J gene TRBJ2-2; D is ambiguous. This CDR3 spans 12 amino acids. V lost 7 bases to trimming and J lost 1 base, with 4 bases between them. Germline V lookup: CDR1 SNHLY, CDR2 FYNNEI. Full variable domain (rest looked up from reference TRBV2 and TRBJ2-2): EPEVTQTPSHQVTQMGQEVILRCVPISNHLYFYWYRQILGQKVEFLVSFYNNEISEKSEIFDDQFSVERPDGSNFTLKIRSTKLEDSAMYFCASNRNTGELFFGEGSRLTVL.

The genes are TRBV4-3 and TRBJ2-1; no firm D call. Germline V lookup: CDR1 LGHNA, CDR2 YSLEER. The CDR3 extends over 15 amino acids. Trimming took off 3 bases at V and 0 bases at J, with 9 bases between the two ends. CDR3 sequence reads: CASSQTYSSYNEQFF. In DNA form, the CDR3 reads TGCGCCAGCAGCCAGACGTACAGCTCCTACAATGAGCAGTTCTTC.

This clone has a single count. This chain's CDR3 is CASSREGWETQYF. The CDR3 nucleotides read TGTGCCAGCAGCCGGGAGGGATGGGAGACCCAGTACTTC. This chain connects TRBV9 to TRBJ2-5, with 8 bases aligning to TRBD2. CDR3 length: 13 residues. The V and J ends lost 4 bases and 5 bases, in that order; junction bases with no gene match: 4. Per germline, CDR1 SGDLS and CDR2 YYNGEE.